Listed below are T cell receptor beta chains from one sample, sequenced in a study of T cell repertoires in cytomegalovirus infection. TCRdb re-called the reads through MiXCR, storing one row per CDR3 protein. The sample contains hundreds of thousands of distinct CDR3 sequences, about a third of which appear only once. Sequenced material: PBMCs. Receptors were obtained from a human donor in good health (CMV status not recorded). Some clones in this sample may be carry-over from other donors' samples. Each CDR3 is given without its conserved first and last residue. D genes are given only for firm matches.

v_gene,j_gene,d_gene,CDR3aa
TRBV23-1,TRBJ2-5,TRBD1,ASSQSNRQGETQY
TRBV7-2,TRBJ2-7,TRBD2,ASSLSASGPYEQY
TRBV29-1,TRBJ2-5,-,SVVPSAETQY
TRBV4-1,TRBJ2-6,-,ASSQAPGANVLT
TRBV7-8,TRBJ2-2,-,ASIGREYTGELF
TRBV25-1,TRBJ2-5,TRBD1,ASSDLTGPGETQY
TRBV4-2,TRBJ2-1,-,ASSQSLISSYNEQF
TRBV4-1,TRBJ2-7,-,ASSQVQGMEQY
TRBV7-2,TRBJ2-3,TRBD1,ASSSQGARADTQY
TRBV6-1,TRBJ1-1,-,ATLRDLGGSGTEAF
TRBV7-9,TRBJ1-5,TRBD1,ASSFVGTGGARGNQPQH
TRBV12-3/TRBV12-4,TRBJ2-3,-,ASSRDRRIHQTDTQY
TRBV20-1,TRBJ2-4,TRBD2,SARMLAGEHIQY
TRBV28,TRBJ2-7,-,ASTLRGLGGTTSYEQY
TRBV7-2,TRBJ2-7,-,ASSLAPQFLNEQY
TRBV27,TRBJ1-6,TRBD1,ASREATGGSSPLH
TRBV6-6,TRBJ1-3,TRBD1,ASSYSTGTSSALSSGNTIY
TRBV11-2,TRBJ1-6,-,ASSLGPQNSPLH
TRBV28,TRBJ2-7,TRBD2,ASSGASGSHEQY
TRBV27,TRBJ2-1,-,ASHPLLMPNEQF
TRBV12-5,TRBJ2-7,-,ASATKRGARVFYEQY
TRBV10-3,TRBJ2-1,TRBD2,VISRTSATSYNEQF
TRBV9,TRBJ2-6,TRBD1,ASSDTTGANSGANVLT
TRBV28,TRBJ2-2,TRBD1,ASSDTGDTGELF
TRBV4-1,TRBJ2-2,TRBD2,ASSYLAGGPTGELF
TRBV27,TRBJ2-6,TRBD1,ASSSYRDRGPNGANVLT
TRBV6-1,TRBJ2-1,-,ASSEGQATNEQF
TRBV29-1,TRBJ2-7,TRBD1,SVMDRGGSYEQY
TRBV30,TRBJ2-2,-,AWVQGPNTGELF
TRBV28,TRBJ2-7,TRBD2,ASIQGGGHEQY
TRBV27,TRBJ1-4,-,ASSSAAWDEKLF
TRBV15,TRBJ1-2,-,ATSRDSAGFYGYT
TRBV7-9,TRBJ1-1,-,ASSSSRGNTEAF
TRBV7-3,TRBJ1-2,-,ASSPHGGVGYT
TRBV6-4,TRBJ1-2,TRBD1,ASMIRDRAGGYT
TRBV7-8,TRBJ1-5,-,ASSLTRRDNQPQH
TRBV20-1,TRBJ2-7,-,SAPGAGLTYEQY
TRBV28,TRBJ1-1,-,DSSSVSRTEAF
TRBV18,TRBJ2-7,TRBD1,ASSPSRTGSYEQY
TRBV20-1,TRBJ2-1,TRBD2,SARGGRAGEQF
TRBV7-9,TRBJ1-6,-,ASHKEGINYSPLH
TRBV12-3/TRBV12-4,TRBJ1-1,-,ARSLERECEYF
TRBV28,TRBJ1-5,-,ASRPAGQPQH
TRBV20-1,TRBJ2-1,TRBD1,SARGLRYRGINEQF
TRBV7-8,TRBJ2-4,-,ASSKMRGAQIAKNIQY
TRBV12-3/TRBV12-4,TRBJ1-5,TRBD1,ASSFGQAAGPQH
TRBV5-1,TRBJ2-7,-,ASSFSGSTLTYEQY
TRBV4-1,TRBJ1-2,-,DSSLNPGSNYGYP
TRBV5-1,TRBJ1-2,-,ATRRGEKNYGYT
TRBV5-1,TRBJ2-7,-,ASSFQALTREQY
TRBV7-8,TRBJ2-1,-,ASSLEGSANEQF
TRBV6-1,TRBJ2-3,-,ASSEDVGDGDTQY
TRBV5-1,TRBJ1-3,-,ASSPRRWSSGNTIY
TRBV7-2,TRBJ2-7,TRBD2,ASSLGTSGNPLDYEQY
TRBV7-8,TRBJ2-6,-,ASSLQGTGANVLT
TRBV7-9,TRBJ1-3,-,ASSSSGYAGNTIY
TRBV6-1,TRBJ1-4,TRBD1,ASRYRGTQTNEKLF
TRBV4-1,TRBJ2-3,-,ASSQPQGDTQY